This is a list of T cell receptor beta chains from one sample in a study of T cell responses to AZD1222 COVID-19 vaccine. Using immunoSEQ multiplex PCR, the repertoire was profiled, and TCRdb retains in-frame clones only, with some absent. Among more than 150,000 clones listed, roughly 92% were seen once. The material sequenced was peripheral blood, taken 28 days after the second AZD1222 dose. The source is an adult who received the AZD1222 COVID-19 vaccine. Both conserved end residues are part of each CDR3. Clone size appears in some rows only: once, few, many, or a class for an expanded clone.

v_call	clone_size	cdr3_aa
TRBV3-1/TRBV3-2	few	CASSQGWDTLNYGYTF
TRBV7-3	few	CASSPPGTGTEQFF
TRBV18	-	CASRPRVGTEGDNEQFF
TRBV12-3/TRBV12-4	-	CASSFSGSEQYF
TRBV10-3	-	CAISKTSGTTYEQYF
TRBV11-2	-	CASSLGVGREQFF
TRBV7-3	-	CASSARRGTYNEQFF
TRBV5-1	-	CASSPTTGGEKLFF
TRBV28	-	CASSSGDHEQFF
TRBV6-5	-	CASSFGQMAQETQYF
TRBV4-3	-	CASSLEGTGYNEQFF
TRBV6-5	-	CASSPTGTGVYEQYF
TRBV12-2	-	CASRLNRPGSTGELFF
TRBV12-3/TRBV12-4	-	CASGIAVEQFF
TRBV12-5	-	CASGDRDHYGYTF
TRBV3-1/TRBV3-2	-	CASSPTITGELFF
TRBV7-6	once	CASSLASRVVGDTIYF
TRBV18	-	CASSPDRLTYEQYF
TRBV5-1	-	CASSLVPGVFTGGKSNQPQHF
TRBV6-5	once	CASSGPRRTEAFF
TRBV6-1	-	CASSEAQGGARGTEAFF
TRBV2	few	CASSEATGPSIEQFF
TRBV10-2	-	CASRTSGIAADTQYF
TRBV5-1	-	CASSLDGYSFSYEQYF
TRBV5-1	-	CASSKGTVNTEAFF
TRBV25-1	once	CASRKGPGTDNEKLFF
TRBV5-1	-	CASAAGAPPGELFF
TRBV18	-	CASSPNDGYTF
TRBV27	-	CASLSGGTEAFF
TRBV9	-	CASSAAGTSGTNEQFF
TRBV5-1	-	CASSLGLGQFF
TRBV5-1	-	CASSLVGGANTGELFF
TRBV11-2	-	CASSTQGNEQYF
TRBV5-1	-	CASSLAQISIKTEAFF
TRBV4-1	-	CASSQGLVGAAWAQYF
TRBV12-5	once	CASGLGDEQFF
TRBV5-1	-	CASSPRTSITETQYF
TRBV4-2	-	CASSPLQGISTEAFF
TRBV24-1	-	CATSATLSGSVNTGELFF
TRBV28	-	CASSPNREDTQYF
TRBV4-1	once	CASSQNSNQPQHF
TRBV6-2/TRBV6-3	few	CASSYSLGSRAYNEQFF
TRBV6-5	-	CASKTGTPYEQYF
TRBV18	-	CASSLRRSNEKLFF
TRBV7-3	-	CASSQGRGETQYF
TRBV4-1	-	CASSQVGQASGNTIYF
TRBV6-4	-	CASSDTPTSGISYNEQFF
TRBV5-1	-	CASRRTVDQPQHF
TRBV5-5	-	CASSSPTATNEKLFF
TRBV6-5	-	CASRLTGVNEQFF
TRBV9	-	CASSKNGDSATKFF
TRBV7-2	-	CASSPFGLRDQPQHF
TRBV4-1	-	CASSQDRANQPQHF
TRBV30	-	CAWTSGTTGKLFF
TRBV11-2	once	CASKSSSGANVLTF